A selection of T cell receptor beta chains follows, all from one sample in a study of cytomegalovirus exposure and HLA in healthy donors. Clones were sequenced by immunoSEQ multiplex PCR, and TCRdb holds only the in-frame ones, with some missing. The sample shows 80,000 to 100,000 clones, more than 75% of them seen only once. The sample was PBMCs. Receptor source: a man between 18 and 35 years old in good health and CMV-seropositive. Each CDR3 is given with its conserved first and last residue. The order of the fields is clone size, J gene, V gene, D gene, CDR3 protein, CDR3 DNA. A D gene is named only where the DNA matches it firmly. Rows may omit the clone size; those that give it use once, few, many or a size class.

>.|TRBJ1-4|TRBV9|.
CASSPSGSATNEKLFF
TGTGCCAGCAGCCCCAGCGGGAGTGCAACTAATGAAAAACTGTTTTTT
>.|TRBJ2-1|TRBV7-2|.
CASSLEQGKQFF
TGTGCCAGCAGCTTAGAGCAGGGGAAGCAGTTCTTC
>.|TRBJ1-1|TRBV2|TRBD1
CASSLQGVGTEAFF
TGTGCCAGCAGTCTACAGGGGGTGGGCACTGAAGCTTTCTTT
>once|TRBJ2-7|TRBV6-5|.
CASSYSGLTYEQYF
TGTGCCAGCAGTTACTCAGGACTAACCTACGAGCAGTACTTC
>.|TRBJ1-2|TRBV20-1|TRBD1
CSARRQGGPIF
TGCAGTGCTAGACGGCAGGGGGGCCCGATCTTC
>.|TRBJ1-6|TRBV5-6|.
CASSLQNSPLHF
TGTGCCAGCAGCTTACAGAATTCACCCCTCCACTTT
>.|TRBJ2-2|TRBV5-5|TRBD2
CASSYGLAGNTGELFF
TGTGCCAGCAGTTACGGACTAGCGGGTAACACCGGGGAGCTGTTTTTT
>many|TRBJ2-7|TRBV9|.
CASSPRFEGYEQYF
TGTGCCAGCAGCCCCCGATTTGAGGGCTACGAGCAGTACTTC
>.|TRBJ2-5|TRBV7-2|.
CASSRSLGPGETQYF
TGTGCCAGCAGTCGTAGTCTGGGTCCGGGGGAGACCCAGTACTTC
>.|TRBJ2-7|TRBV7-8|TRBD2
CASSLRERGGPYEQYF
TGTGCCAGCAGCTTACGAGAGCGGGGGGGCCCCTACGAGCAGTACTTC